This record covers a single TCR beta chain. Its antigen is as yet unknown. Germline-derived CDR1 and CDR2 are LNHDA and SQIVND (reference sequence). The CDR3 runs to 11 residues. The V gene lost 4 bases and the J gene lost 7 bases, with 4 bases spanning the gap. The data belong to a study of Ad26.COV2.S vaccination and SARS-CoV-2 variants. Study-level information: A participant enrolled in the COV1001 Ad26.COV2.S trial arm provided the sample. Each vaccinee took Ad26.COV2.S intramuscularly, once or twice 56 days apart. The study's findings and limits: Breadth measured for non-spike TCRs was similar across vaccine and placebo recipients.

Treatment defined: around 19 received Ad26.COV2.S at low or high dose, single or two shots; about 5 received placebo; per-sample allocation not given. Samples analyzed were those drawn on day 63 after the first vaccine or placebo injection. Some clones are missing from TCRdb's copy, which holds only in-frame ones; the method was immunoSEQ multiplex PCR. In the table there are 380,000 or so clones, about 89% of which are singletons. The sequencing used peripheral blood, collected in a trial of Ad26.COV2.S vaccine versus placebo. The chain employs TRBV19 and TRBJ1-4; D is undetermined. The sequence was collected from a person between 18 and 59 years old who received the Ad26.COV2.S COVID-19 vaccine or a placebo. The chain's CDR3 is CASSSGEKLFF. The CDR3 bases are TGTGCCAGTAGTAGTGGTGAAAAACTGTTTTTT.